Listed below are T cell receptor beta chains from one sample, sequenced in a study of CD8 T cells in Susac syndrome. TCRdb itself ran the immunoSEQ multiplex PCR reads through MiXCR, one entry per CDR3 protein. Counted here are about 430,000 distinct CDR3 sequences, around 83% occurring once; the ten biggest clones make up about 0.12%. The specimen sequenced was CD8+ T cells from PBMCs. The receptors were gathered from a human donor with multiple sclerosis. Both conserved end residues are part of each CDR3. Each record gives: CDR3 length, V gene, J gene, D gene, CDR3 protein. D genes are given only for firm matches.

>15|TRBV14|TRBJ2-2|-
CASSHSIQAPGELFF
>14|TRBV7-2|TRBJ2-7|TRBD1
CASSLGTGPLEQYF
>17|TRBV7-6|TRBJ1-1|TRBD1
CASSRPGQGWGDTEAFF
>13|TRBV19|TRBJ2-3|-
CTSTTASTDTQYF
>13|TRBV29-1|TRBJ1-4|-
CSALDGDNEKLFF
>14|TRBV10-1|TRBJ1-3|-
CATRGGTSGNTIYF
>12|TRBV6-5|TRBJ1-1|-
CASSYWGTEAFF
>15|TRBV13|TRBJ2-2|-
CASSLEQVYTGELFF
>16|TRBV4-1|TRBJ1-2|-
CASSQGPGGLAYGYTF
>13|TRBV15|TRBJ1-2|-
CATSRDGPQGYTF
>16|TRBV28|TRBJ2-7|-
CASSFRLGRQAYEQYF
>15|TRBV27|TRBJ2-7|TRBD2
CASSQLAGVSYEQYF
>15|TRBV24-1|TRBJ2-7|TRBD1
CATSGKGQEIIEQYF
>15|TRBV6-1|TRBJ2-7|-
CASSEYARAGREQYF
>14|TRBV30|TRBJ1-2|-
CAWSGQGNNYGYTF
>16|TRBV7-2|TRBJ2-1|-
CASSLGGLRTYNEQFF
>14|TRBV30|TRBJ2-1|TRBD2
CAWSSGLAGGEQFF
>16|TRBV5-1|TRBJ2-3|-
CASSLAAGPRTDTQYF
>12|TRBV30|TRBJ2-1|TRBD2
CALSGGLNEQFF
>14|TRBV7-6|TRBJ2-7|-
CASSSRSSSYEQYF
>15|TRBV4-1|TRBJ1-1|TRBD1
CASSQVGTANTEAFF
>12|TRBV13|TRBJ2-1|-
CASSSDRLMQFF
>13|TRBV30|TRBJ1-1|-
CAFQDSMNTEAFF
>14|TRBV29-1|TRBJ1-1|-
CSVELENSNTEAFF
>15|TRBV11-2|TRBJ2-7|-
CASSTTSSDYGEQYF
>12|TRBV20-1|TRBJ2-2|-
CSARDRTGELFF
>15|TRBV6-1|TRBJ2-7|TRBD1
CASNPTGTGVYEQYF
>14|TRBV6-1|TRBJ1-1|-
CASSEGHTNTEAFF
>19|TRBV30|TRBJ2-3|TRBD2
CAWGMLDLAGVSGADTQYF
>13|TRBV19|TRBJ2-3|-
CASTGSSGDTQYF
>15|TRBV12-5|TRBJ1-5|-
CASADGSSFNQPQHF
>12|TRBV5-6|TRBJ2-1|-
CASSLETHEQFF
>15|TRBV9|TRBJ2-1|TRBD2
CASSEGLAGENEQFF
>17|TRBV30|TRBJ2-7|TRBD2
CAWTTVLAGNTPYEQYF
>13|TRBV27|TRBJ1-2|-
CASSSGSLYGYTF
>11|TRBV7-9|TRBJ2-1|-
CASSIDLVWVF
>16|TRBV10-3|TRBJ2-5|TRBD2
CAISGGLAGGRETQYF
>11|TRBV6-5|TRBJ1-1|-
CASSYRTEAFF
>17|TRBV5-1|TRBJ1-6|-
CASSQLGGSSYNSPLHF
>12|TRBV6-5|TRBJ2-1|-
CASIFDPNEQFF
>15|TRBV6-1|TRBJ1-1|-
CASSELAGLNTEAFF
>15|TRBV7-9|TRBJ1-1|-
CASSSHREWDTEAFF
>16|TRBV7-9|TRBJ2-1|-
CASSLALLAEINEQFF
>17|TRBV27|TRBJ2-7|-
CASSLYTDRGDPYEQYF
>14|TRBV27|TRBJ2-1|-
CASSPGSTYNEQFF
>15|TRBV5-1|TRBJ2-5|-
CASTRGDRLQETQYF
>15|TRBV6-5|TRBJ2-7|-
CASSYDETSSYEQYF
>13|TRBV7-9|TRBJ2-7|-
CASSPDGGVEQYF